The entry below describes one TCR beta chain. These data belong to a study of blood T cell repertoires in COVID-19. Study-wide context: Acute-phase and convalescent COVID-19 samples originated in the United States, Italy and Spain. PBMCs, B-cell-depleted T cells, or T cells were the source of the cDNA or gDNA that made up the material.

Germline CDR1 and CDR2: SGHAT and FQDESV (reference sequence). This CDR3 spans 16 amino acids. J lost 7 bases, V lost 5 bases, and 14 bases had no gene match. Per the original methods: Amplification from reference gene primers served as the basis for estimated nucleated cell counts. Sequencing was performed with immunoSEQ multiplex PCR; in TCRdb, only in-frame clones are kept and a portion is missing. V and J calls and clone size follow that table, whereas D and trimming were derived from the DNA. This sample yields 55,000 to 70,000 clones, of which about 80% are seen a single time; about 4% belongs to the top ten.

The origin of this receptor is a woman older than 75 with acute or convalescent COVID-19. Source material: peripheral blood. The V gene is TRBV11-1, the J gene TRBJ2-7, with 10 bases fitting TRBD1. CDR3 residues: CASSPRLRDRGKEQYF. The CDR3 DNA is TGTGCCAGCAGCCCCAGATTGCGGGACAGGGGAAAGGAGCAGTACTTC.